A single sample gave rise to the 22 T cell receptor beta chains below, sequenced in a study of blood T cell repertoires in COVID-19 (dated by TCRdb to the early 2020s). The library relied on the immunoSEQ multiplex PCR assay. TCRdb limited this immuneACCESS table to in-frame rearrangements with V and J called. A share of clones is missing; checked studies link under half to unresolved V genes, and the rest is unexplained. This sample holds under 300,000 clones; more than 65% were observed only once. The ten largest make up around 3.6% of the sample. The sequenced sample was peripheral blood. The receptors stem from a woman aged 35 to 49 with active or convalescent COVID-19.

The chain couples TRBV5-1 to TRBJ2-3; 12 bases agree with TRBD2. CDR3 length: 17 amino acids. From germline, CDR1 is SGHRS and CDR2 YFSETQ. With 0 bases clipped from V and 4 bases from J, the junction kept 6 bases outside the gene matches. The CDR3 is CASSLVLAGGFADTQYF. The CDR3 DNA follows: TGCGCCAGCAGCTTGGTGCTAGCGGGGGGGTTCGCAGATACGCAGTATTTT.

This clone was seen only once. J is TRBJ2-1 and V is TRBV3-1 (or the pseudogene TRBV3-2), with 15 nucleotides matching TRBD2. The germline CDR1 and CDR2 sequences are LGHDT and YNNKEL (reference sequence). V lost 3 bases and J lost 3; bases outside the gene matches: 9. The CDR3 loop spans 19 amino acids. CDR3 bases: TGTGCCAGCAGCCAGCCGGGACTAGCGGGGGGTCCTCTCTACAATGAGCAGTTCTTC. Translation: CASSQPGLAGGPLYNEQFF.

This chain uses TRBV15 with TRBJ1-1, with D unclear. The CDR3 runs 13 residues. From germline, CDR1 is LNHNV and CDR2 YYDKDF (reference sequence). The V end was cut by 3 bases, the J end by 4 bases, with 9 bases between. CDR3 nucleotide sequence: TGTGCCACCAGCAGCCTCAGGATCACTGAAGCTTTCTTT. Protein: CATSSLRITEAFF.

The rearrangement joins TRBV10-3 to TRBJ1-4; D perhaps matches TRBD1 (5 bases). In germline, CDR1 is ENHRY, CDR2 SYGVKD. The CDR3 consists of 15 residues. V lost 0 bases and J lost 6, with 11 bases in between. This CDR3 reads CAISESRGSDEKLFF. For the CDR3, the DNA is TGTGCCATCAGTGAGTCAAGGGGATCGGATGAAAAACTGTTTTTT.

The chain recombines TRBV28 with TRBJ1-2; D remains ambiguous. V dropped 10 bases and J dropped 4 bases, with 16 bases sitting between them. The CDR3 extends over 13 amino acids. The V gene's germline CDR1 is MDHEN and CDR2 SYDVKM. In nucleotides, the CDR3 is TGTGCCATACGAGAGGGCATTCTCTATGGCTACACCTTC. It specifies CAIREGILYGYTF.

CDR3 in amino acids: CASRADRGRNQPQHF. CDR3 nucleotide sequence: TGTGCCAGCAGAGCCGACAGGGGGCGCAATCAGCCCCAGCATTTT. The chain couples TRBV6-5 to TRBJ1-5; 10 bases align to TRBD1. V trimming: 6 bases; J trimming: 2 bases; junction bases outside the gene matches: 4. The CDR3 is 15 amino acids. Germline assignment: CDR1 MNHEY and CDR2 SVGAGI.

CDR3 nucleotide sequence: TGTGCCAGCAGTCAACGACCCCAGGGGGACCAGCCCCAGCATTTT. Protein sequence: CASSQRPQGDQPQHF. The chain links TRBV6-2 or TRBV6-3 to TRBJ1-5, with 7 bases lining up with TRBD1. Germline assignment: CDR1 MNHEY and CDR2 SVGEGT. J gave up 7 bases and V 5 bases, and 11 bases lay outside the gene matches. The CDR3 has 15 residues.

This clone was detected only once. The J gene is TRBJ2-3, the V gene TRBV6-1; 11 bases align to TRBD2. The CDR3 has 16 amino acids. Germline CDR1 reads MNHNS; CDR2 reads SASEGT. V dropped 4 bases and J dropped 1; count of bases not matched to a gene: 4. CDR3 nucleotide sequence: TGTGCCAGCAGTGGGCTTAGCGGGGGGGGCACAGATACGCAGTATTTT. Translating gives CASSGLSGGGTDTQYF.

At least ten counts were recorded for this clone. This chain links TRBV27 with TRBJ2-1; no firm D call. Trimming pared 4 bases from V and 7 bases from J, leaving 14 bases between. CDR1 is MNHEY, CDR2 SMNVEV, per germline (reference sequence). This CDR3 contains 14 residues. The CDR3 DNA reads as TGTGCCAGCAGTTCACCCCTCGGTTGGAATGAGCAGTTCTTC. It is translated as CASSSPLGWNEQFF.

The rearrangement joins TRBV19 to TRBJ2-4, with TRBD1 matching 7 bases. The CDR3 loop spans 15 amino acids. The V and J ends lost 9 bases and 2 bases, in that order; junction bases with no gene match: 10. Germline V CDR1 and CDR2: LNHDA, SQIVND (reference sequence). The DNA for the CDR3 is TGTGCCAGAGAACAGGGGATTGGTACCAAAAACATTCAGTACTTC. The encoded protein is CAREQGIGTKNIQYF.

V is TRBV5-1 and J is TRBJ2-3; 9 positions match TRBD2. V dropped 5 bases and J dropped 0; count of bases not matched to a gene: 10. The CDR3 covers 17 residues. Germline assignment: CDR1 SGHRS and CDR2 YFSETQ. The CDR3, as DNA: TGCGCCAGCAGTCCCCGCATAGCGGGGGCTAGCACAGATACGCAGTATTTT. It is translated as CASSPRIAGASTDTQYF.

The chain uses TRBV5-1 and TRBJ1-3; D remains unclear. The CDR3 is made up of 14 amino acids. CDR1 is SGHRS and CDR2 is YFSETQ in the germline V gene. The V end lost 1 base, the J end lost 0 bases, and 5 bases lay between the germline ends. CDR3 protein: CASSLSLSGNTIYF. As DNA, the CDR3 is TGCGCCAGCAGCTTGTCCCTCTCTGGAAACACCATATATTTT.

The CDR3 nucleotides read TGTGCCAGCAGTTACCTAGCGGGAACAGATACGCAGTATTTT. It specifies CASSYLAGTDTQYF. The chain recombines TRBV13 with TRBJ2-3; TRBD2 aligns across 9 bases. After removal of 6 bases from V and 3 bases from J, the junction contained 4 bases not matched to a gene. Germline lookup yields CDR1 PRHDT and CDR2 FYEKMQ (reference sequence). CDR3 size: 14 residues.

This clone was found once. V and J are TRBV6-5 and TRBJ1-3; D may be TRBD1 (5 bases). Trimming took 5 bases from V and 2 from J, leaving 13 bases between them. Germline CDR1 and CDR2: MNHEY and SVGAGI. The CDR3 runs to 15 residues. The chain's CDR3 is CASSISGFTGNTIYF. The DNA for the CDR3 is TGTGCCAGCAGTATATCAGGGTTCACTGGAAACACCATATATTTT.

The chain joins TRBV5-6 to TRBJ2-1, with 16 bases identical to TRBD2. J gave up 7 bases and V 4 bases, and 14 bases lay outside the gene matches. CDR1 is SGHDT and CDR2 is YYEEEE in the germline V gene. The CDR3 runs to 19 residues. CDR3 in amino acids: CASSLGTSGGAWVVNEQFF. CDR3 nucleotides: TGTGCCAGCAGCCTGGGGACTAGCGGGGGGGCTTGGGTTGTAAATGAGCAGTTCTTC.

CDR3 loop: CASSAGQATEAFF. For the CDR3, the DNA is TGCGCCAGCAGCGCGGGACAGGCCACTGAAGCTTTCTTT. The chain recombines TRBV5-1 with TRBJ1-1, with 8 bases that match TRBD1. V lost 4 bases and J lost 4; bases outside the gene matches: 3. CDR1 is SGHRS and CDR2 is YFSETQ in the germline V gene. The CDR3 length is 13 residues.

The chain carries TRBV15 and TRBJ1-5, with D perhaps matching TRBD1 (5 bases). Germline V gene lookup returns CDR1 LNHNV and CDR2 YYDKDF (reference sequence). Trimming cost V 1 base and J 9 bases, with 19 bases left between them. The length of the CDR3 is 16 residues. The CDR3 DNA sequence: TGTGCCACCAGCAGAGGGGAAGTAAGGGGCCAACGGCCCCAGCATTTT. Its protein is CATSRGEVRGQRPQHF.

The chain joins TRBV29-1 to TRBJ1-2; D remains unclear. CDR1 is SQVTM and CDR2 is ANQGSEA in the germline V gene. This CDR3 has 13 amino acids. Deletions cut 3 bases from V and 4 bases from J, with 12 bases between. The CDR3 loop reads CSVDPSGLYGYTF. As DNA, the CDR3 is TGCAGCGTTGATCCTTCGGGTCTCTATGGCTACACCTTC.

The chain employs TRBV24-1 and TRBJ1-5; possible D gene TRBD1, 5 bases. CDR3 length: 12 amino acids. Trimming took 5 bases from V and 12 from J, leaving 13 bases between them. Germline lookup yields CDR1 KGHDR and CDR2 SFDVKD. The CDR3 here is CATSAGGPFQHF. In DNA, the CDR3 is TGTGCCACCAGTGCCGGGGGTCCCTTCCAGCATTTT.

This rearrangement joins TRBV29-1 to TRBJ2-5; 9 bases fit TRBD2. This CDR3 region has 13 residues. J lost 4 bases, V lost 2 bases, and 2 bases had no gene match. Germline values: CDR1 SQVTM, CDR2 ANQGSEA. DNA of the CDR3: TGCAGCGTTGAACTAGCGGGGTTAGAGACCCAGTACTTC. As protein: CSVELAGLETQYF.

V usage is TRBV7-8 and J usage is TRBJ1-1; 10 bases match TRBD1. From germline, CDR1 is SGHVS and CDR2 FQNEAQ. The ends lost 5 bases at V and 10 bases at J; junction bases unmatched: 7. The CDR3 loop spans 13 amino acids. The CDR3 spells CASSGDRGGRAFF. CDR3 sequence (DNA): TGTGCCAGCAGCGGGGACAGGGGTGGTCGAGCTTTCTTT.

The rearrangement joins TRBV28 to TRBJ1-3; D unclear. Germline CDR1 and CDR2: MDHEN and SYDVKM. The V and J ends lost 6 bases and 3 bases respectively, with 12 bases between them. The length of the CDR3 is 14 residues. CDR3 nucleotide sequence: TGTGCCAGCAGCAGTCGGAGGTTTGGAAACACCATATATTTT. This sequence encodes CASSSRRFGNTIYF.